These 2 T cell receptor beta chains were all obtained from the same sample, sequenced in a study of T-cell reconstitution after alpha-beta-depleted transplantation in children. Antigens for these TCRs are unknown. General study findings and limits: Reportedly, alpha-beta T cells present about two months post-transplant originated from several hundred expanded clones of graft origin.

During its preparation, the TCRbeta library received unique molecular identifiers. TCRdb processed the PCR reads anew with MiXCR; each CDR3 protein has one entry. The sample yields approximately 31,000 distinct CDR3 sequences, roughly 6.7% seen once. Here the sequenced sample was peripheral blood, taken 60 days after TCRalphabeta/CD19-depleted stem cell transplant. The receptors shown here come from a child in the first two years of life who had a stem cell transplant for acute myeloid leukemia, so the T cells may come from the graft donor.

With respect to this clonotype: Possible read error: a much larger clone is one base away. This chain uses TRBV15 with TRBJ2-2; the D is unclear. V lost 4 bases and J lost 6, with 9 bases in between. CDR1 and CDR2 (germline): LNHNV, YYDKDF (reference sequence). The CDR3 spans 13 residues. The CDR3 DNA follows: TGTGCCACCAGCACTCCCGGAGCCGGGGAGCTGTTTTTT. This encodes CATSTPGAGELFF.

V and J are TRBV7-9 and TRBJ2-7, with 9 nucleotides matching TRBD1. CDR1 is SEHNR, CDR2 FQNEAQ, per germline (reference sequence). This CDR3 has 14 amino acids. The V gene end was trimmed by 5 bases and the J gene end by 2 bases; junction bases not matched to a gene: 4. The CDR3 spells CASSLRTGAYEQYF. The CDR3 DNA sequence: TGTGCCAGCAGCCTGAGGACAGGGGCCTACGAGCAGTACTTC.